Listed here are 27 T cell receptor beta chains from one sample, sequenced in a study of regulatory T cells in long-lasting Graves disease. Arm-PCR of CDR3 regions with iRepertoire HTBI primers generated TCR beta libraries. TCRdb reprocessed the multiplex PCR reads with MiXCR, giving one entry per CDR3 protein. The table records 400,000 to 550,000 distinct CDR3 sequences, roughly 15% of them present only once. Stated time point: newly diagnosed GD, antithyroid drugs for less than 3 months. Following extraction of RNA from PBMCs, that RNA was used to make the TCR library. This same sample was also part of a study on T cells in Graves' hyperthyroidism and ophthalmopathy.

This specimen consisted of peripheral blood mononuclear cells (PBMCs), obtained at new diagnosis, from a patient treated with antithyroid drugs. The receptors were gathered from a woman younger than 30 with Graves disease.

This clonotype appeared many times. V usage is TRBV28 and J usage is TRBJ2-7; TRBD1 or TRBD2 may be the D gene (6 bases each). The germline gives CDR1 MDHEN, CDR2 SYDVKM. V gave up 3 bases and J gave up 7 bases, with 16 bases separating them. The CDR3 spans 14 residues. The CDR3 nucleotides are TGTGCCAGCAGTTTGGGGGGCTCGACGGGGGAGCAGTACTTC. Protein: CASSLGGSTGEQYF.

Notes on this clonotype: This may arise from a read error, as a much more abundant clone is one base away. The chain has TRBV2 and TRBJ1-2; perhaps TRBD1 as D (5 bases). Germline V gene lookup returns CDR1 SNHLY and CDR2 FYNNEI. The CDR3 is 14 amino acids. CDR3 residues: CARNHGGTNYDYTF. The CDR3 DNA is TGTGCCAGAAACCACGGGGGAACCAACTATGACTACACCTTC.

The genes are TRBV5-1 and TRBJ2-1, with 8 bases lining up with TRBD2. The J segment lost 2 bases and the V segment lost 1 base, leaving 5 bases of the junction unmatched. The CDR3 runs 16 residues. Germline CDR1 SGHRS, CDR2 YFSETQ. The CDR3 coding sequence is TGCGCCAGCAGCTTGACGGCTAGCGGGCCCTACAATGAGCAGTTCTTC. It encodes CASSLTASGPYNEQFF.

In its sample, this clonotype was seen many times. This sequence joins TRBV25-1 and TRBJ2-5; a possible D gene is TRBD2 (5 bases). Germline V lookup: CDR1 MGHDK, CDR2 SYGVNS. Trimming cost V 3 bases and J 5 bases, with 13 bases left between them. The CDR3 is 14 amino acids. For the CDR3, the DNA is TGTGCCAGCAGTGATATTAGACCGGGGGAGACCCAGTACTTC. Amino acids: CASSDIRPGETQYF.

This clonotype was counted at least ten times. The chain employs TRBV20-1 and TRBJ2-7, with a tentative D call TRBD1 (5 bases). The CDR3 extends over 12 amino acids. Between the trimmed V and J ends, which lost 1 base and 6 bases, there was a span of 10 bases. CDR1 and CDR2 (germline): DFQATT, SNEGSKA (reference sequence). CDR3 in DNA: TGCAGTGCTAGAGTACAAGGGGTCGAGCAGTACTTC. Residues: CSARVQGVEQYF.

The chain uses TRBV25-1 and TRBJ1-3, with 8 bases that match TRBD1. Trimming at V came to 2 bases and at J to 8 bases, leaving 5 bases not matched to a gene. CDR1 is MGHDK, CDR2 SYGVNS, per germline. The CDR3 runs to 14 residues. The CDR3 here is CASSEGQGADTIYF. CDR3 sequence (DNA): TGTGCCAGCAGTGAAGGACAGGGAGCGGACACCATATATTTT.

This clonotype was seen many times. The chain joins TRBV18 to TRBJ1-2; the D gene is possibly TRBD1 (6 bases). The V end lost 6 bases, the J end lost 4 bases, and 21 bases lay between the germline ends. The germline gives CDR1 KGHSH, CDR2 LQKENI. This CDR3 is 16 amino acids long. CDR3 bases: TGTGCCAGCTCGCCGACCAGGGGACACCACGGCTATGGCTACACCTTC. Protein: CASSPTRGHHGYGYTF.

This clonotype has a count of ten or more. The chain carries TRBV7-9 and TRBJ2-7; 8 bases agree with TRBD2. CDR1 and CDR2 from the germline V gene are SEHNR and FQNEAQ (reference sequence). This CDR3 has 15 amino acids. The J segment lost 3 bases and the V segment lost 0 bases, leaving 4 bases of the junction unmatched. The CDR3 loop reads CASSLASGTIYEQYF. The CDR3 DNA follows: TGTGCCAGCAGCTTAGCTAGCGGGACTATCTACGAGCAGTACTTC.

Many counts were recorded for this clonotype. The chain uses TRBV7-2 and TRBJ2-3; D call uncertain. With 4 bases removed from V and 2 bases from J, the gap between germline ends came to 19 bases. The germline V gene has CDR1 SGHTA and CDR2 FQGNSA. The CDR3 is made up of 17 amino acids. As DNA, the CDR3 is TGTGCCAGCAGCTCCCCCTTGCTGGGGATGTACACAGATACGCAGTATTTT. Its protein product is CASSSPLLGMYTDTQYF.

This clonotype has a count of ten or more. The rearrangement joins TRBV7-2 to TRBJ2-1; 8 bases align to TRBD1. The CDR3 runs to 16 residues. V shed 5 bases, J shed 0 bases, and the junction held 6 bases outside the gene matches. Germline V CDR1 and CDR2: SGHTA, FQGNSA. The CDR3 DNA sequence: TGTGCCAGCAGCCAAGGACAGGGCCGCTCCTACAATGAGCAGTTCTTC. Amino acids: CASSQGQGRSYNEQFF.

This clonotype was seen a few times. The V and J genes are TRBV4-2 and TRBJ2-7, with 11 positions matching TRBD2. This CDR3 region has 17 residues. Germline loops: CDR1 LGHNA, CDR2 YNFKEQ. Trimming cost V 0 bases and J 2 bases; bases outside gene matches: 6. The CDR3 DNA follows: TGTGCCAGCAGCCAAGACCCATTAGCGGGAGGGCCCTACGAGCAGTACTTC. Encoded protein: CASSQDPLAGGPYEQYF.

The rearrangement uses TRBV28 and TRBJ2-3, with 11 bases fitting TRBD2. V shed 2 bases, J shed 6 bases, and the junction held 7 bases outside the gene matches. The CDR3 is 16 residues long. Per germline, CDR1 MDHEN and CDR2 SYDVKM. The CDR3 bases are TGTGCCAGCAGTTTAACACTAGCGGGAGCGCGGGATACGCAGTATTTT. This codes for CASSLTLAGARDTQYF.

The CDR3 here is CASSLGDRVGGGTQYF. The CDR3 DNA is TGTGCCAGCAGCTTAGGGGACAGGGTCGGCGGGGGTACGCAGTATTTT. This chain connects TRBV7-4 to TRBJ2-3, with 9 bases lining up with TRBD1. Germline V lookup: CDR1 SGHVT, CDR2 SQSDAQ. The CDR3 sequence is 16 residues long. V gave up 1 base and J gave up 8 bases; unmatched junction bases: 10. The full variable domain, rest sourced from reference TRBV7-4 and TRBJ2-3, is GAGVSQSPRYKVAKRGRDVALRCDSISGHVTLYWYRQTLGQGSEVLTYSQSDAQRDKSGRPSGRFSAERPERSVSTLKIQRTEQGDSAVYLCASSLGDRVGGGTQYFGPGTRLTVL.

As concerns this clonotype: Just one base apart from a much larger clone, this may be a read error. The genes are TRBV27 and TRBJ2-7; possible D gene TRBD2, 6 bases. The germline CDR1 and CDR2 sequences are MNHEY and SMNVEV (reference sequence). This CDR3 is built from 15 residues. The V end was cut by 6 bases, the J end by 6 bases, with 21 bases between. The CDR3 DNA is TGTGCCAGCAGCTTAGGGACTGGCGGAGTTCTCGAGCAGTACTTC. Translated, it gives CASSLGTGGVLEQYF.

At least ten counts were recorded for this clonotype. The chain carries TRBV6-1 and TRBJ1-1, with D perhaps TRBD1 (5 bases). The CDR3 has 16 amino acids. CDR1 is MNHNS, CDR2 SASEGT, per germline. Trimming removed 4 bases from V and 0 bases from J, with 15 bases in between. The CDR3 here is CASSVSQGSLNTEAFF. CDR3 nucleotide sequence: TGTGCCAGCAGTGTTTCCCAGGGCTCCCTGAACACTGAAGCTTTCTTT.

The rearrangement links TRBV7-2 to TRBJ2-5, with D possibly being TRBD2 (6 bases). Deletions cut 5 bases from V and 4 bases from J, with 17 bases between. The CDR3 contains 15 residues. Germline V gene data show CDR1 as SGHTA and CDR2 as FQGNSA. In DNA, the CDR3 is TGTGCCAGCAGCGGCATGTCAGGGAGGCCAGAGACCCAGTACTTC. This translates into CASSGMSGRPETQYF.

Ten or more counts support this clonotype. This chain uses TRBV18 with TRBJ1-2; D is unclear. The CDR3 loop spans 19 amino acids. The germline V and J ends were trimmed by 2 bases and 1 base, with 23 bases remaining between them. Germline V gene lookup returns CDR1 KGHSH and CDR2 LQKENI. The CDR3 protein is CASSPLPIQDGLLNYGYTF. The CDR3 bases are TGTGCCAGCTCACCATTACCGATTCAGGACGGACTCCTTAACTATGGCTACACCTTC.

This clonotype was counted many times. The V and J genes are TRBV28 and TRBJ2-7; D is perhaps TRBD1 (5 bases). The CDR3 totals 13 residues. Trimming stripped 5 bases from V and 0 bases from J, with 8 bases between. CDR1 is MDHEN, CDR2 SYDVKM, per germline. The DNA for the CDR3 is TGTGCCAGCAGTGAAACAGGCTCCTACGAGCAGTACTTC. Translation gives CASSETGSYEQYF.

This clonotype was detected many times. This chain connects TRBV12-3 or TRBV12-4 to TRBJ2-3, with 10 positions matching TRBD2. The CDR3 has 15 residues. The V segment lost 3 bases and the J segment 3 bases; nucleotides outside the gene matches: 3. This CDR3 is CASSFLAGVTDTQYF. Written as DNA, the CDR3 is TGTGCCAGCAGTTTCCTAGCGGGAGTAACAGATACGCAGTATTTT.

This clonotype was detected ten times or more. V usage is TRBV20-1 and J usage is TRBJ1-1; no clear D gene. This CDR3 comprises 13 residues. Germline values: CDR1 DFQATT, CDR2 SNEGSKA (reference sequence). The V end was cut by 8 bases, the J end by 1 base, with 14 bases between. The CDR3: CSISVVANTEAFF. DNA of the CDR3: TGCAGTATCTCCGTAGTAGCGAACACTGAAGCTTTCTTT.

There are a few counts of this clonotype. This rearrangement joins TRBV14 to TRBJ2-7; 7 bases fit TRBD1. The germline gives CDR1 SGHDN, CDR2 FVKESK. The CDR3 consists of 15 residues. V trimming: 1 base; J trimming: 3 bases; junction bases outside the gene matches: 6. The CDR3 DNA is TGTGCCAGCAGCCAAGCCTATGGGACAGACTACGAGCAGTACTTC. Translated, it gives CASSQAYGTDYEQYF. Supplemented by reference TRBV14 and TRBJ2-7, the full variable domain reads EAGVTQFPSHSVIEKGQTVTLRCDPISGHDNLYWYRRVMGKEIKFLLHFVKESKQDESGMPNNRFLAERTGGTYSTLKVQPAELEDSGVYFCASSQAYGTDYEQYFGPGTRLTVT.

At least ten counts were recorded for this clonotype. The CDR3 here is CSVERLAGGRETQYF. The DNA for the CDR3 is TGCAGCGTTGAACGACTAGCGGGAGGGAGGGAGACCCAGTACTTC. The chain is built from TRBV29-1 and TRBJ2-5, with 14 bases lining up with TRBD2. There are 15 residues in the CDR3. Germline V gene lookup returns CDR1 SQVTM and CDR2 ANQGSEA. Trimming took 2 bases from V and 5 from J; bases not matched to a gene: 4. The full variable domain, with the rest looked up from reference TRBV29-1 and TRBJ2-5, is SAVISQKPSRDICQRGTSLTIQCQVDSQVTMMFWYRQQPGQSLTLIATANQGSEATYESGFVIDKFPISRPNLTFSTLTVSNMSPEDSSIYLCSVERLAGGRETQYFGPGTRLLVL.

This clonotype was seen many times. The J gene is TRBJ2-1, the V gene TRBV7-3; D is ambiguous. CDR1 is SGHTA and CDR2 is FQGTGA in the germline V gene. The V end lost 2 bases, the J end lost 4 bases, and 15 bases lay between the germline ends. The CDR3 runs to 16 residues. CDR3 DNA sequence: TGTGCCAGCAGCTTACTAGGCTCCGTTTATTACAATGAGCAGTTCTTC. Amino acid sequence: CASSLLGSVYYNEQFF.

The gene calls are TRBV7-8 and TRBJ2-1; the match to TRBD2 covers 7 bases. The V segment lost 5 bases and the J segment 0 bases; nucleotides outside the gene matches: 7. In germline, CDR1 is SGHVS, CDR2 FQNEAQ. The CDR3 has 16 amino acids. In DNA form, the CDR3 reads TGTGCCAGCAGCCCAGGAGCGGGAACCTCCTACAATGAGCAGTTCTTC. It is translated as CASSPGAGTSYNEQFF.

This clonotype was found many times. The rearrangement joins TRBV7-8 to TRBJ2-7, with TRBD1 as a possible D gene (6 bases). Trimming took 5 bases from V and 1 from J, leaving 15 bases between them. Germline values: CDR1 SGHVS, CDR2 FQNEAQ. The CDR3 has 15 amino acids. CDR3: CASSRSDRTSYEQYF. CDR3 coding DNA: TGTGCCAGCAGCCGATCTGACAGGACGTCCTACGAGCAGTACTTC.

The J gene is TRBJ2-4, the V gene TRBV24-1; D may match TRBD1 or TRBD2 (5 bases each). The CDR3 contains 15 residues. Germline CDR1 and CDR2: KGHDR and SFDVKD. Trimming stripped 2 bases from V and 0 bases from J, with 7 bases between. CDR3 DNA: TGTGCCACCAGTGATTCGAGGGGAGCCAAAAACATTCAGTACTTC. This sequence encodes CATSDSRGAKNIQYF.

This clonotype occurred many times. This chain joins TRBV27 and TRBJ2-5; D is perhaps TRBD1 or TRBD2 (5 bases each). V gave up 0 bases and J gave up 5 bases, with 16 bases separating them. Germline V lookup: CDR1 MNHEY, CDR2 SMNVEV (reference sequence). The CDR3 extends over 16 amino acids. CDR3 DNA: TGTGCCAGCAGTTTATCTCCAGGGAGTTTCTTGGAGACCCAGTACTTC. Translating gives CASSLSPGSFLETQYF.